The TCR beta chain under discussion was sequenced for a study of T cell responses to AZD1222 COVID-19 vaccine. Study outcomes and limitations: Vaccination with two AZD1222 doses was followed by a rise in Spike-specific TCR breadth and depth. Reportedly, nearly half the spike-specific TCRs target unmutated variant regions. The donors showed a predominance of white British ancestry and of females, with possible underestimation of clonal diversity.

With respect to this clone: Its antigen remains unknown.

Using immunoSEQ multiplex PCR, the repertoire was profiled, and TCRdb retains in-frame clones only, with some absent. The sample carries more than 90,000 clones, approximately 84% recorded once. The CDR3 is 14 amino acids. V was clipped by 4 bases and J by 3 bases; unmatched bases: 5. The germline CDR1 and CDR2 sequences are SGHRS and YFSETQ. The rearrangement links TRBV5-1 to TRBJ2-7, with 9 bases identical to TRBD1. This TCR was recovered from an adult who received the AZD1222 COVID-19 vaccine. The material was peripheral blood, obtained 28 days after the second AZD1222 dose. The CDR3 is CASSLRDRDYEQYF. CDR3 DNA sequence: TGCGCCAGCAGCCTCCGGGACAGGGACTACGAGCAGTACTTC.